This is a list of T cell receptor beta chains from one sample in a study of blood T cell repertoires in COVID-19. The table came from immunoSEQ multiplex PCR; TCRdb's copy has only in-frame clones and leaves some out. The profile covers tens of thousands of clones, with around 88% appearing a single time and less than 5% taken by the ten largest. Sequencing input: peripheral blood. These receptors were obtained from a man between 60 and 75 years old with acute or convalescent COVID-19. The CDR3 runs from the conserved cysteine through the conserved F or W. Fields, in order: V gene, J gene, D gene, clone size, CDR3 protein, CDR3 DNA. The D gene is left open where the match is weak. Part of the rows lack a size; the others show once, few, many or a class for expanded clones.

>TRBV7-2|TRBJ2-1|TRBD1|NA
CASSLRTGLRFF
TGTGCCAGCAGCCTAAGGACAGGCCTGCGGTTCTTC
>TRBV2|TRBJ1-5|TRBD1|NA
CASGTGVNQPQHF
TGTGCCAGCGGGACAGGGGTCAATCAGCCCCAGCATTTT
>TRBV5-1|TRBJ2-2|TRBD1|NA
CASSSDRGTGELFF
TGCGCCAGCAGCTCAGACAGGGGGACCGGGGAGCTGTTTTTT
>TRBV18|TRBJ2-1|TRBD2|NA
CASSPGIAGSVEQFF
TGTGCCAGCTCACCGGGGATAGCGGGGAGCGTTGAGCAGTTCTTC
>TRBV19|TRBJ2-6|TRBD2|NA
CASSVPTSETSGANVLTF
TGTGCCAGTAGTGTCCCGACTAGCGAGACCTCTGGGGCCAACGTCCTGACTTTC
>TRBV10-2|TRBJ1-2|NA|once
CASSEQESYGYTF
TGCGCCAGCAGTGAACAGGAAAGCTATGGCTACACCTTC
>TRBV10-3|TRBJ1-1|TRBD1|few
CAISETRGLDAFF
TGTGCCATCAGTGAAACCAGGGGGCTAGATGCTTTCTTT
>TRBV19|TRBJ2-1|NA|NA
CASSMIWRDPYNEQFF
TGTGCCAGTAGTATGATCTGGCGGGATCCTTACAATGAGCAGTTCTTC
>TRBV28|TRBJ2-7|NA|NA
CASSGPREGGTKQYF
TGTGCCAGCAGTGGACCCCGGGAAGGGGGAACTAAGCAGTACTTC
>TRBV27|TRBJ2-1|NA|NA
CASSLTGPNEQFF
TGTGCCAGCAGTTTAACAGGCCCAAATGAGCAGTTCTTC
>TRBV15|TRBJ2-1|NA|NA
CATSRVRVNEQFF
TGTGCCACCAGCAGGGTTCGGGTGAATGAGCAGTTCTTC
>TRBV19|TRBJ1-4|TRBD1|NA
CASSYGTAEKLFF
TGTGCCAGTAGTTACGGGACAGCTGAAAAACTGTTTTTT
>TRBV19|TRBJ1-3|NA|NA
CASSIGQRPGNTIYF
TGTGCCAGTAGTATAGGGCAGCGTCCCGGAAACACCATATATTTT
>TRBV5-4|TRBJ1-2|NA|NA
CASSLAEAYGYTF
TGTGCCAGCAGCTTGGCCGAAGCCTATGGCTACACCTTC
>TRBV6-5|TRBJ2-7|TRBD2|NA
CASSKGLAWSYEQYF
TGTGCCAGCAGCAAAGGACTAGCGTGGTCCTACGAGCAGTACTTC
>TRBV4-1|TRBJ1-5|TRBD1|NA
CASSQVLIRDRDQPQHF
TGCGCCAGCAGCCAAGTTCTGATACGGGACAGGGATCAGCCCCAGCATTTT
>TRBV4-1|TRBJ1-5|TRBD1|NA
CASSQDDRESNQPQHF
TGCGCCAGCAGCCAAGACGACAGGGAAAGCAATCAGCCCCAGCATTTT
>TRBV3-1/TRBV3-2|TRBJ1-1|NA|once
CASSPTAGSEAFF
TGTGCCAGCAGCCCGACAGCTGGAAGTGAAGCTTTCTTT
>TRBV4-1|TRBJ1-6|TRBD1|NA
CASSQTPGQGNSPLHF
TGCGCCAGCAGCCAGACACCGGGACAGGGGAATTCACCCCTCCACTTT
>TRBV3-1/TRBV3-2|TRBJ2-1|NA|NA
CASSHPGHKSSYNEQFF
TGTGCCAGCAGCCACCCGGGACACAAAAGCTCCTACAATGAGCAGTTCTTC
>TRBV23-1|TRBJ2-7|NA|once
CASSQSPATDPNEQYF
TGCGCCAGCAGTCAATCCCCCGCCACTGATCCAAACGAGCAGTACTTC
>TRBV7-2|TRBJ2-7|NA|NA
CASSLRGYEQYF
TGTGCCAGCAGCTTACGGGGGTACGAGCAGTACTTC
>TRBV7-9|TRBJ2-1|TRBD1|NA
CASSSGTGNWDEQFF
TGTGCCAGCAGTTCCGGGACAGGGAATTGGGATGAGCAGTTCTTC